Following are 12 T cell receptor beta chains from one sample sequenced in a study of regulatory T cells in long-lasting Graves disease. In building TCR beta libraries, iRepertoire HTBI primers were used together with Arm-PCR of CDR3 regions. TCRdb re-called the multiplex PCR reads with MiXCR, one entry per CDR3 protein. The sample yields about 240,000 distinct CDR3 sequences, 20% to 25% seen once. The time point denotes: newly diagnosed GD, antithyroid drugs for less than 3 months. The TCR library was prepared using RNA isolated from PBMCs. Material: peripheral blood mononuclear cells (PBMCs), obtained at new diagnosis, from a patient treated with antithyroid drugs. These receptors were obtained from a female donor with Graves disease.

This clonotype was seen only a few times. A read error may explain this, as a much larger clone is one base away. J is TRBJ2-1 and V is TRBV6-9, with D unclear. The germline V gene encodes CDR1 MNHGY and CDR2 SVAAGI. CDR3 length equals 12 residues. As DNA, the CDR3 is TGTGCCAGCAGTTTCTCAGGCGCAGAGCAGCTCTTC. It encodes CASSFSGAEQLF.

This clonotype was observed a handful of times. This sequence joins TRBV19 and TRBJ1-1; TRBD1 might be the D (5 bases). Per germline, CDR1 LNHDA and CDR2 SQIVND (reference sequence). V lost 8 bases, J lost 2 bases, and 9 bases lay in between. This CDR3 has 12 residues. The DNA for the CDR3 is TGTGCCAGTGACAGAGGAAACACTGAAGCTTTCTTT. Amino acids: CASDRGNTEAFF.

At least ten counts were recorded for this clonotype. V and J are TRBV5-5 and TRBJ2-3, with D uncertain. The CDR3 is 17 residues long. Trimming pared 4 bases from V and 0 bases from J, leaving 18 bases between. CDR1 is SGHKS and CDR2 is YYEKEE in the germline V gene (reference sequence). The CDR3 is CASSQGKSKTSTDTQYF. The CDR3 bases are TGTGCCAGCAGCCAAGGGAAGTCGAAGACTAGCACAGATACGCAGTATTTT. Full variable domain (missing parts from reference TRBV5-5 and TRBJ2-3): DAGVTQSPTHLIKTRGQQVTLRCSPISGHKSVSWYQQVLGQGPQFIFQYYEKEERGRGNFPDRFSARQFPNYSSELNVNALLLGDSALYLCASSQGKSKTSTDTQYFGPGTRLTVL.

This clonotype has at least ten counts. The chain employs TRBV6-1 and TRBJ2-5, with D possibly TRBD1 on 6 matching bases. The germline V gene has CDR1 MNHNS and CDR2 SASEGT. V was shortened by 8 bases and J by 5 bases, with 21 bases between the two germline ends. The CDR3 has 15 residues. In DNA form, the CDR3 reads TGTGCCAGCCTCCCCCACGGGATGCAGGGGGAGACCCAGTACTTC. Protein product: CASLPHGMQGETQYF.

At least ten counts were recorded for this clonotype. The rearrangement links TRBV6-9 to TRBJ1-5, with D uncertain. The germline V and J ends were trimmed by 3 bases and 6 bases, with 15 bases remaining between them. Per germline, CDR1 MNHGY and CDR2 SVAAGI. CDR3 length: 15 residues. The CDR3 region is CASSYSTLRTQPQHF. Here the CDR3 DNA reads TGTGCCAGCAGTTACTCAACCTTGAGGACTCAGCCCCAGCATTTT.

There are many counts of this clonotype. Mismatch with germline at one junction end may stem from a read error. This CDR3 reads CASILGMNTEAFF. In nucleotides, the CDR3 is TGTGCCAGCATTTTAGGAATGAACACTGAAGCTTTCTTT. The V and J genes are TRBV28 and TRBJ1-1; no firm D call. Germline V gives CDR1 MDHEN, CDR2 SYDVKM. This CDR3 region has 13 residues.

This clonotype appeared many times. The chain has TRBV5-6 and TRBJ2-1; 10 bases line up with TRBD2. This CDR3 contains 15 residues. V lost 1 base to trimming and J lost 8 bases; unmatched junction nucleotides: 6. The germline V gene encodes CDR1 SGHDT and CDR2 YYEEEE. The CDR3 spells CASSLFSGRSYEQFF. The CDR3 DNA sequence: TGTGCCAGCAGCTTGTTTAGCGGGAGGAGCTATGAGCAGTTCTTC.

Many counts were recorded for this clonotype. The V and J genes are TRBV4-2 and TRBJ1-2, with 7 bases aligning to TRBD1. Per germline, CDR1 LGHNA and CDR2 YNFKEQ. Unmatched junction bases numbered 11, after V lost 4 bases and J lost 6 bases. This CDR3 comprises 15 residues. Written as DNA, the CDR3 is TGTGCCAGCAGCCCAGACAGGGATCGAGTTGATGGCTACACCTTC. This sequence encodes CASSPDRDRVDGYTF.

This clonotype was seen ten or more times. The chain is built from TRBV6-5 and TRBJ1-2; 8 bases map to TRBD1. The CDR3 spans 17 residues. With 0 bases clipped from V and 5 bases from J, the junction kept 11 bases outside the gene matches. Germline values: CDR1 MNHEY, CDR2 SVGAGI. The CDR3 reads CASSYSGDRGTGYGYTF. The CDR3 DNA reads as TGTGCCAGCAGTTACTCGGGAGACAGGGGAACAGGATATGGCTACACCTTC.

This chain uses TRBV7-3 with TRBJ1-1; possibly TRBD1 for D (6 bases). V shed 4 bases and J shed 1 base, with 10 bases lying between them. The CDR3 is made up of 14 amino acids. Germline V gene sequence: CDR1 SGHTA, CDR2 FQGTGA. CDR3 protein: CASSSGQTNTEAFF. The CDR3 bases are TGTGCCAGCAGCTCTGGACAGACGAACACTGAAGCTTTCTTT.

Regarding this clonotype: This likely traces to a read error, being one base from a far larger clone. The J gene is TRBJ1-1, the V gene TRBV11-2; D call uncertain. Germline assignment: CDR1 SGHAT and CDR2 FQNNGV. V shed 1 base and J shed 1 base, with 4 bases lying between them. This CDR3 has 13 residues. Written as DNA, the CDR3 is TGTGCCAGCAGCTTAGTCCAGAACACTGAAGCTTTCTTT. As protein: CASSLVQNTEAFF.

This clonotype was picked up many times. The CDR3 here is CSASEGSGANVLTF. The CDR3 nucleotides read TGCAGTGCTAGCGAGGGATCTGGGGCCAACGTCCTGACTTTC. The chain combines TRBV20-1 with TRBJ2-6, with a tentative D call TRBD2 (5 bases). Trimming took off 3 bases at V and 1 base at J, with 7 bases between the two ends. Germline CDR1 and CDR2: DFQATT and SNEGSKA (reference sequence). This CDR3 is built from 14 residues.